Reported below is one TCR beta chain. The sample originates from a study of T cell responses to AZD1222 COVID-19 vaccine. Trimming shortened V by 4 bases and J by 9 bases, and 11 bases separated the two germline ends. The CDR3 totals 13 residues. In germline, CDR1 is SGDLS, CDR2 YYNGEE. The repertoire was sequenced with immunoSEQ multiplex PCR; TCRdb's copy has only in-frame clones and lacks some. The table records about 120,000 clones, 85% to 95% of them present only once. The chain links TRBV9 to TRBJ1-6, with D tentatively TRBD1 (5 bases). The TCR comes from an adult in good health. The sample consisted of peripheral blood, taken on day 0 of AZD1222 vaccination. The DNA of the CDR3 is TGTGCCAGCAGCACCGGGACCCCTTCACCCCTCCACTTT. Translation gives CASSTGTPSPLHF.